This T cell receptor beta chain appears in the sequencing data of a study of T-cell reconstitution after alpha-beta-depleted transplantation in children. Molecular barcoding with unique molecular identifiers was used for the TCRbeta library. Using its own MiXCR run on the PCR reads, TCRdb lists one record per CDR3 protein. The sample contains 250,000 to 350,000 distinct CDR3 sequences, approximately 9.6% of which appear only once. This clonotype was counted between two and nine times. Trimming cost V 6 bases and J 5 bases; bases outside gene matches: 16. The CDR3 is 17 residues long. The germline CDR1 and CDR2 sequences are SGHVS and FQNEAQ.

Sequencing was performed on PBMCs from the stem cell graft donor, taken from the stem cell graft. The clonotype was recovered from a human donor who donated a stem cell graft to a child with SCID. The chain has TRBV7-8 and TRBJ1-5; TRBD1 matches 7 bases. The CDR3 loop is CASRLNARQGRDQPQHF. The CDR3 bases are TGTGCCAGCAGATTAAACGCGCGACAGGGAAGAGATCAGCCCCAGCATTTT. Full variable domain (outside the CDR3, taken from reference TRBV7-8 and TRBJ1-5): GAGVSQSPRYKVAKRGQDVALRCDPISGHVSLFWYQQALGQGPEFLTYFQNEAQLDKSGLPSDRFFAERPEGSVSTLKIQRTQQEDSAVYLCASRLNARQGRDQPQHFGDGTRLSIL.